What follows describes a single T cell receptor beta chain. The antigen it recognizes is unknown. A much larger clone sits a single nucleotide away, making a read error possible. Amplification of TCR beta CDR3 regions was carried out from RNA transcripts. The TCR CDR3 was subjected to a first round of RT-PCR using the HTBI primer set and the Qiagen OneStep RT-PCR kit. A second multiplex PCR round built the libraries, followed by size selection and purification. The libraries were sequenced on an Illumina HiSeq2000 using paired-end 100 bp reads. Per the original workflow: SOAPnuke was used to process the raw data, with reads discarded if the reads contained adapters or uncalled bases, had a mean Phred below 15, or lacked an exact constant-primer or identifier match. COPE v1.2.5 was used to merge high-quality paired reads, and clonotypes were defined as unique nucleotide sequences. MiTCR v1.1 was used to align the clonotypes against IMGT TRBV, TRBD and TRBJ reference segments. Analysis was restricted to V-J combinations with a frequency above 0.0001, which covered over 98% of repertoires. The TCS score was defined as the ratio of F50 (clonal expansion) to E x V (chaos), calculated using BLOSUM62-based TCRdist between CDR3 peptides within each V-J. Welch's t-statistics and random forest reduced roughly 500 V-J features to roughly 13, which were used in a naive Bayes classifier (R e1071). Thyroid-blood repertoire similarity was quantified with the Morisita-Horn index. TCRdb took the public reads, trimmed them with fastp at Q25, ran MiXCR for clone calling and kept in-frame beta chains. Each CDR3 protein appears once, grouped with its most common genes and DNA. The V and J calls shown here were made by TCRdb, not taken from the authors' results. Across this sample there are approximately 510,000 distinct CDR3 sequences, with around 50% seen only once. 44% of the sample comes from the top ten.

CDR3 length: 15 amino acids, cysteine to phenylalanine. The sequence is cut down to CDR3 DNA, 45 bases in frame from base 1. CDR1 and CDR2 are drawn from the germline V gene (reference sequence): LNHNV, YYDKDF. This sample stems from a study of T cells in Graves' hyperthyroidism and ophthalmopathy (dated by TCRdb to the late 2010s). About the investigation overall: A discovery cohort of around 98 patients, 43 with Graves' ophthalmopathy and 57 with stable Graves' hyperthyroidism, was used to find distinguishing TCR V-J signatures. The roughly 100 discovery patients were divided at random into training and test sets in a 7:3 ratio. Prospective prediction of ophthalmopathy was tested in an independent validation cohort consisting of some 18 hyperthyroidism patients and more than 15 patients who later progressed to ophthalmopathy. After sampling, hyperthyroidism patients received methimazole starting at 30 mg daily, and ophthalmopathy patients received high-dose intravenous methylprednisolone. The paper describes TCR Vbeta CDR3 sequencing of 130 to 150 peripheral blood samples, made up of 43 ophthalmopathy patients, roughly 80 hyperthyroidism patients and roughly 17 progressor patients. Thyroid tissue and blood T-cell repertoires from more than five Graves' hyperthyroidism patients were also compared in the study. Points the paper makes about the study in general: A model built on a 13 V-J signature distinguished ophthalmopathy from stable hyperthyroidism, reaching roughly 88% sensitivity and around 81% specificity in cross-validation and 80%/75% in testing. In validation, the model predicted progression to ophthalmopathy with around 71% sensitivity and roughly 72% specificity, a median of around six months before onset. Most expanded thyroid clonotypes (frequency above 0.001) were also found in blood, which suggests that blood repertoires may mirror thyroid immune responses. Sample size was not statistically predetermined, and investigators were not blinded to group allocation.

Patients with uncontrolled infections, other autoimmune diseases, pregnancy or lactation were excluded. Diagnoses were established on the basis of clinical symptoms, serum thyroxine and TRAb, thyroid ultrasound, and orbital computed tomography. Trizol reagent was used to extract total RNA, and RNA quality was then checked on an Agilent 2100 Bioanalyzer. Sequencing was done on a sample of peripheral blood or thyroid tissue (not recorded which). The sequence derives from an adult woman with Graves' disease, either hyperthyroidism or ophthalmopathy (not recorded which). The V and J genes are TRBV15 and TRBJ1-5, with the D segment identity uncertain. The CDR3 in this case is CATSRVLGPDQPQHF. The base sequence is TGTGCCACCAGCAGAGTCCTGGGCCCAGATCAACCCCAGCATTTT.